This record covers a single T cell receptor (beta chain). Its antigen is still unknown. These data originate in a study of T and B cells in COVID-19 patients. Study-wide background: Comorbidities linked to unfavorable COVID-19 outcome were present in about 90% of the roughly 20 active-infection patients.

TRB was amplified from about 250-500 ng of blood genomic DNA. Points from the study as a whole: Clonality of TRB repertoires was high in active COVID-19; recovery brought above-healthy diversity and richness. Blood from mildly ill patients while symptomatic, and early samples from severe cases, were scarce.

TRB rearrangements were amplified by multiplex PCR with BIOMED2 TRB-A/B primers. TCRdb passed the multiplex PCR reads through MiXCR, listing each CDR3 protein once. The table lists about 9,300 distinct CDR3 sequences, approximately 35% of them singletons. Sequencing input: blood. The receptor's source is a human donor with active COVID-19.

The DNA for the CDR3 is TGTGCCTGGAGTGACCTAGCGGGAGATGAGCAGTTCTTC. Encoded protein: CAWSDLAGDEQFF. The chain carries TRBV30 and TRBJ2-1, with TRBD2 identical over 10 bases. Germline V gene lookup returns CDR1 GTSNPN and CDR2 SVGIG (reference sequence). The junction had 2 bases not matched to a gene; V was cut back by 1 base and J by 8 bases. The CDR3 sequence is 13 residues long.